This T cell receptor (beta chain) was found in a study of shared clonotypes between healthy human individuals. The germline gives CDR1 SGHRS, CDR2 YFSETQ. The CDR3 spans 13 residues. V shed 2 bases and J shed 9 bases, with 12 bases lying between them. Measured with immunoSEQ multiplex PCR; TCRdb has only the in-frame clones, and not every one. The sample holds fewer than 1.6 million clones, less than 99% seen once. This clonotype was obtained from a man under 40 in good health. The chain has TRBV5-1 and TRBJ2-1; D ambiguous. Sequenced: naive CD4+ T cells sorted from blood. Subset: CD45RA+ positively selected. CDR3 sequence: CASSLGEVSEQFF. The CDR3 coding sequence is TGCGCCAGCAGCTTAGGCGAGGTTAGTGAGCAGTTCTTC.